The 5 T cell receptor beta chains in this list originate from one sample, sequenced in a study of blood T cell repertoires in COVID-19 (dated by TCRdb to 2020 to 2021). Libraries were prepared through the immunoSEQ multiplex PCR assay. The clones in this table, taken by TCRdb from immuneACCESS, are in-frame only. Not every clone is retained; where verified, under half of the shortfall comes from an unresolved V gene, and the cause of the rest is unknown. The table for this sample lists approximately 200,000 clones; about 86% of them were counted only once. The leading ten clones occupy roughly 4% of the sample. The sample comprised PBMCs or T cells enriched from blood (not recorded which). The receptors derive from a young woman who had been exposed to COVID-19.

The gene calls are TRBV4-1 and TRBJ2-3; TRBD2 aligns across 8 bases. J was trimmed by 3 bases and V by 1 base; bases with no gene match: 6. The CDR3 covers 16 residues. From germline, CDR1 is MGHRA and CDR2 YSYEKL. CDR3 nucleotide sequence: TGCGCCAGCAGCCAAGGGGCGGGGGGACGTACAGATACGCAGTATTTT. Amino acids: CASSQGAGGRTDTQYF.

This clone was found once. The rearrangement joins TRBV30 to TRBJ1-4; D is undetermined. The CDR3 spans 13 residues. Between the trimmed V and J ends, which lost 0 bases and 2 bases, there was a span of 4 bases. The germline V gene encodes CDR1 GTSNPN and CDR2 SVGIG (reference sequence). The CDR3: CAWSVRTNEKLFF. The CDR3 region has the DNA TGTGCCTGGAGTGTACGGACTAATGAAAAACTGTTTTTT.

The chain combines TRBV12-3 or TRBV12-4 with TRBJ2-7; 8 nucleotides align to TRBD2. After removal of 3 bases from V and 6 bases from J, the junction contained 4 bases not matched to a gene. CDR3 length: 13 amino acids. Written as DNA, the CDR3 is TGTGCCAGCAGTTTGGGCGCGGGGGGCGAGCAGTACTTC. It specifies CASSLGAGGEQYF.

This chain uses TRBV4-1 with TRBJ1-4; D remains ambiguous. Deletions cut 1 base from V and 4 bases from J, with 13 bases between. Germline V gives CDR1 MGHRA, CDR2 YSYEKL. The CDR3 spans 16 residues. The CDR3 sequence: CASSQGRAGINEKLFF. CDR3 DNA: TGCGCCAGCAGCCAAGGTCGAGCAGGCATTAATGAAAAACTGTTTTTT.

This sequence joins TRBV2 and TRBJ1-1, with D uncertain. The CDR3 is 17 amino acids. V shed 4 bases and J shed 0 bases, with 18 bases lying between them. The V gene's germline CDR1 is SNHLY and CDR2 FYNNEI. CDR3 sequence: CASSVLVSEFMNTEAFF. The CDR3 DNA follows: TGTGCCAGCAGTGTTTTGGTGTCAGAATTCATGAACACTGAAGCTTTCTTT. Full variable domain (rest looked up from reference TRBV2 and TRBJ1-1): EPEVTQTPSHQVTQMGQEVILRCVPISNHLYFYWYRQILGQKVEFLVSFYNNEISEKSEIFDDQFSVERPDGSNFTLKIRSTKLEDSAMYFCASSVLVSEFMNTEAFFGQGTRLTVV.